These T cell receptor beta chains were read from a single sample in a study of T cells in Graves' hyperthyroidism and ophthalmopathy. TCRdb reanalysed the multiplex PCR reads using MiXCR and keeps one entry per CDR3 protein. The table includes hundreds of thousands of distinct CDR3 sequences, under 20% detected once. The sequenced sample consisted of blood. All receptors derive from a woman under 30 with Graves' ophthalmopathy. Each CDR3 is given with its conserved first and last residue. Each record gives: J gene, V gene, CDR3 protein.

J: TRBJ2-5; V: TRBV20-1; CDR3: CSAHTGGEETQYF
J: TRBJ1-1; V: TRBV10-3; CDR3: CAIRRGLVDEAFF
J: TRBJ2-7; V: TRBV6-1; CDR3: CASDHSQGTYEQYF
J: TRBJ1-5; V: TRBV10-3; CDR3: CAISESTLNQPQHF
J: TRBJ2-7; V: TRBV11-2; CDR3: CASSSGTSVTYEQYF
J: TRBJ1-5; V: TRBV11-2; CDR3: CASSADRDQPQHF
J: TRBJ2-1; V: TRBV24-1; CDR3: CATSDKPRTGQKRGVYNEQFF
J: TRBJ2-7; V: TRBV5-6; CDR3: CASSPGPQRYEQYF
J: TRBJ2-1; V: TRBV13; CDR3: CAAAGAGVSSQFSKDEQFF
J: TRBJ1-5; V: TRBV28; CDR3: CASSLGRGRWQPQHF
J: TRBJ1-6; V: TRBV5-1; CDR3: CASSLTGTGASPLHF
J: TRBJ1-1; V: TRBV2; CDR3: CASSEMLWNTEAFF
J: TRBJ2-7; V: TRBV29-1; CDR3: CSVGGQGSYEQYF
J: TRBJ2-7; V: TRBV6-1; CDR3: CASSEIGAGGYEQYF
J: TRBJ2-3; V: TRBV20-1; CDR3: CSAEGLAGFFTDTQYF
J: TRBJ2-2; V: TRBV6-5; CDR3: CASSYSYPGALNTGELFF
J: TRBJ2-1; V: TRBV14; CDR3: CASSEYKLAETPEAYNEQFF
J: TRBJ1-2; V: TRBV6-1; CDR3: CASSDRTGLSYGYTF
J: TRBJ2-1; V: TRBV30; CDR3: CAWSLAGGPHIGQFF
J: TRBJ2-7; V: TRBV24-1; CDR3: CATSDPSGGQSYEQYF
J: TRBJ1-2; V: TRBV30; CDR3: CAWSVQGGGGYTF
J: TRBJ2-1; V: TRBV7-9; CDR3: CASSLEAGDNEQFF
J: TRBJ1-1; V: TRBV5-1; CDR3: CASSSYRDRRYSNTEAFF
J: TRBJ2-7; V: TRBV28; CDR3: CASSLGGPEGLSYEQYF